This T cell receptor beta chain stems from a study of T cells in Graves' hyperthyroidism and ophthalmopathy. Across the whole study: Specimen type is peripheral blood, collected at initial diagnosis prior to any treatment. Points from the study as a whole: The model anticipated ophthalmopathy a median approximately six months pre-onset.

An absence of ophthalmopathy progression within 18 months meant stable Graves' hyperthyroidism. PBMCs were obtained from 9 to 10 ml fresh peripheral blood. Amplified regions were TCR beta CDR3 sequences from RNA transcripts. TCR CDR3 regions were first amplified by RT-PCR with HTBI primers. From the multiplex PCR reads, TCRdb called clonotypes with MiXCR, one entry per CDR3 protein. The sample yields 700,000 to 950,000 distinct CDR3 sequences, 30% to 40% seen once. Germline assignment: CDR1 SEHNR and CDR2 FQNEAQ (reference sequence). The V gene end was trimmed by 5 bases and the J gene end by 1 base; junction bases not matched to a gene: 3. This CDR3 contains 14 residues. This clonotype showed up many times. Antigen: not known.

The TCR sequence derives from a middle-aged woman with Graves' hyperthyroidism. The chain links TRBV7-9 to TRBJ2-5; 8 bases fit TRBD1. Sequenced material: blood. CDR3 sequence: CASSARGPQETQYF. The CDR3 DNA reads as TGTGCCAGCAGCGCCAGGGGGCCCCAAGAGACCCAGTACTTC.